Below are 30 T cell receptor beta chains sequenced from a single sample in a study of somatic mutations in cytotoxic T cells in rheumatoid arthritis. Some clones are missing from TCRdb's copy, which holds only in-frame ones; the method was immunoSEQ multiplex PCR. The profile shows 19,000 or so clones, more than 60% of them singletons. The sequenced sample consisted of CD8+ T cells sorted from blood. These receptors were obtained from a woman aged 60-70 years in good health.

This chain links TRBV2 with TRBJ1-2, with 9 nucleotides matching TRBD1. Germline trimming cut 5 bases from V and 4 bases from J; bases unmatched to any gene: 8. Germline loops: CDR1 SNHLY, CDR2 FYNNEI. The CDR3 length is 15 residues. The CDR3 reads CASSPGQGPIYGYTF. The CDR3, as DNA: TGTGCCAGCAGTCCCGGACAGGGGCCGATCTATGGCTACACCTTC.

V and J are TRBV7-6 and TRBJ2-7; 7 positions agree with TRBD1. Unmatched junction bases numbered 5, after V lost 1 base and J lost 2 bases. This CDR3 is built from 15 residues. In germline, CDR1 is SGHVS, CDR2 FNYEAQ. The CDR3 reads CASSLGQGETYEQYF. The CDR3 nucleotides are TGTGCCAGCAGCTTAGGGCAGGGGGAGACCTACGAGCAGTACTTC.

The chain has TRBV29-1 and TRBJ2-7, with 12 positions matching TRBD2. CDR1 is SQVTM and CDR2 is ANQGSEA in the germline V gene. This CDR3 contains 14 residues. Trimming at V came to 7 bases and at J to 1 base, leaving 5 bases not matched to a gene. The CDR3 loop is CSAIGLAGSYEQYF. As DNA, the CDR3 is TGCAGCGCAATAGGACTAGCGGGGTCCTACGAGCAGTACTTC.

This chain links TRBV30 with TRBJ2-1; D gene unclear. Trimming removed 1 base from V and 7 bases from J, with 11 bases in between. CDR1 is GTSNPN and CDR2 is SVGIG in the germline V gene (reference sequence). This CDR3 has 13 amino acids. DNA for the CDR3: TGTGCCTGGAGTGCCGGCGCTCGGAATGAGCAGTTCTTC. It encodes CAWSAGARNEQFF.

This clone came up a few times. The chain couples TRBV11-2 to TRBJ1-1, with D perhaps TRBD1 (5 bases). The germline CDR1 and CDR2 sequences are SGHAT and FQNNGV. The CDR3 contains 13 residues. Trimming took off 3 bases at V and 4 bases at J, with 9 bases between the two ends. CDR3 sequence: CASSFGTLTEAFF. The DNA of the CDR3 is TGTGCCAGCAGCTTCGGGACCCTCACTGAAGCTTTCTTT.

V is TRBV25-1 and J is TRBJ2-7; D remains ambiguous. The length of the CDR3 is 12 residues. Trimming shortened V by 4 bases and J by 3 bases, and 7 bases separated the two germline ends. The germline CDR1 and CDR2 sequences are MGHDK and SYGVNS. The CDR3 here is CASSVRVYEQYF. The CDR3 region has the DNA TGTGCCAGCAGTGTCCGGGTCTACGAGCAGTACTTC.

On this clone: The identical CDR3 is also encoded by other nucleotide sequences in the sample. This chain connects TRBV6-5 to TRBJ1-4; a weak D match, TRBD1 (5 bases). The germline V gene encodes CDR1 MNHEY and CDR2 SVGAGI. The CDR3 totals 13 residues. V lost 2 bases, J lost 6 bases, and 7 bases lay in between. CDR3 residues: CASSYGGDEKLFF. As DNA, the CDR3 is TGTGCCAGCAGTTACGGGGGGGATGAAAAACTGTTTTTT.

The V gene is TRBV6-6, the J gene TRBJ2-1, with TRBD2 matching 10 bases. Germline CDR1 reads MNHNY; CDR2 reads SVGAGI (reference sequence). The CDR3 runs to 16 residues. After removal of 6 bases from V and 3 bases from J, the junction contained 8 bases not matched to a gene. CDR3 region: CASSPQLAGLYNEQFF. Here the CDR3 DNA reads TGTGCCAGCAGCCCCCAACTAGCGGGACTCTACAATGAGCAGTTCTTC.

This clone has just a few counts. The CDR3 DNA sequence: TGTGCCTGGAGTGTCCATCGACACTCCTCAACTAATGAAAAACTGTTTTTT. As protein: CAWSVHRHSSTNEKLFF. The chain uses TRBV30 and TRBJ1-4, with D hard to call. This CDR3 has 17 residues. Germline V CDR1 and CDR2: GTSNPN, SVGIG (reference sequence). V shed 0 bases and J shed 0 bases, with 14 bases lying between them.

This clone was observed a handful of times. The CDR3 DNA sequence: TGTGCCAGCAGCTTAAGGGGACCGACGGAGGAAGCTTTCTTT. Its translation: CASSLRGPTEEAFF. This rearrangement joins TRBV7-9 to TRBJ1-1, with D perhaps TRBD1 (5 bases). Between the trimmed V and J ends, which lost 2 bases and 8 bases, there was a span of 15 bases. Germline loops: CDR1 SEHNR, CDR2 FQNEAQ (reference sequence). This CDR3 spans 14 amino acids.

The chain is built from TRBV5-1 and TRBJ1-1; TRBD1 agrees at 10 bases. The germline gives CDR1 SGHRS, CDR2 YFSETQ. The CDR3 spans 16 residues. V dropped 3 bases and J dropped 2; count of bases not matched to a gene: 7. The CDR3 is CASSYGTGVGNTEAFF. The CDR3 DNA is TGCGCCAGCAGCTACGGGACAGGGGTAGGTAACACTGAAGCTTTCTTT.

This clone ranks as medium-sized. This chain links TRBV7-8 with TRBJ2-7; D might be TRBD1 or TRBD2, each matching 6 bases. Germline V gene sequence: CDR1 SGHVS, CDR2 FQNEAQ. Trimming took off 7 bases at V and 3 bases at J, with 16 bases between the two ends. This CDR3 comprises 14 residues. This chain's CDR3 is CASTPPGADYEQYF. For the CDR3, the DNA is TGTGCCAGCACCCCCCCGGGGGCGGACTACGAGCAGTACTTC.

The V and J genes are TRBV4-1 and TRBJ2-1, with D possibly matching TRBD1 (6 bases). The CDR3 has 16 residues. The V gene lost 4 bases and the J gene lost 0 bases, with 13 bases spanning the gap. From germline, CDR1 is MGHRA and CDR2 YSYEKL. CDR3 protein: CASSPPLGASYNEQFF. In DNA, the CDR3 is TGCGCCAGCAGCCCTCCGTTGGGGGCCTCCTACAATGAGCAGTTCTTC.

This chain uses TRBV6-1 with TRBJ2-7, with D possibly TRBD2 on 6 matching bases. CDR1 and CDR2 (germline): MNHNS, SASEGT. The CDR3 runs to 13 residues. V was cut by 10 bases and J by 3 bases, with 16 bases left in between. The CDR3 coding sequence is TGTGCCACCAAACGGACGGGAGTCTACGAGCAGTACTTC. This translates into CATKRTGVYEQYF.

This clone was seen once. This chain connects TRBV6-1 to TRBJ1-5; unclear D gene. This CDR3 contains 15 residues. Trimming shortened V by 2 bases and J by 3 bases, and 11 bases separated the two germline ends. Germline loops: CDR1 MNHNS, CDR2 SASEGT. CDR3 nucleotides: TGTGCCAGCAGTGAAATTTGGAGCGACAATCAGCCCCAGCATTTT. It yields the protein CASSEIWSDNQPQHF.

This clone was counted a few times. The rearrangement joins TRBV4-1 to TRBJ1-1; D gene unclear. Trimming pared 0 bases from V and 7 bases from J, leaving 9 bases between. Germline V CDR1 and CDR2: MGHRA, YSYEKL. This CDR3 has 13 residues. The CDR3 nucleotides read TGCGCCAGCAGCCAAGAATCAGGCGATGAAGCTTTCTTT. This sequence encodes CASSQESGDEAFF.

This chain's CDR3 is CASRPTGEGYTF. For the CDR3, the DNA is TGTGCCAGCAGACCGACAGGGGAAGGCTACACCTTC. The chain links TRBV27 to TRBJ1-2; 8 bases are a match to TRBD1. CDR3 length: 12 residues. The V gene end was trimmed by 6 bases and the J gene end by 8 bases; junction bases not matched to a gene: 5. CDR1 MNHEY and CDR2 SMNVEV come from the germline V gene (reference sequence).

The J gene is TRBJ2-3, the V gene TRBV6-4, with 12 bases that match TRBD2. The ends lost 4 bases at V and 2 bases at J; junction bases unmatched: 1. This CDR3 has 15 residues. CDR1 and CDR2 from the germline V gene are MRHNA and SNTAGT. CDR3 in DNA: TGTGCCAGCAGTGCTAGCGGGGGGGCCACAGATACGCAGTATTTT. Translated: CASSASGGATDTQYF.

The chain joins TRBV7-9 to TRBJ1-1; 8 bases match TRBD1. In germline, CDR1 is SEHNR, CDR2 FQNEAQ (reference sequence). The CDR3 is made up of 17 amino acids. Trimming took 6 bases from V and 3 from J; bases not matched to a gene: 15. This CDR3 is CASSRSSDREGDTEAFF. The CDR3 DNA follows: TGTGCCAGCAGTCGTTCCTCGGACAGGGAGGGGGACACTGAAGCTTTCTTT.

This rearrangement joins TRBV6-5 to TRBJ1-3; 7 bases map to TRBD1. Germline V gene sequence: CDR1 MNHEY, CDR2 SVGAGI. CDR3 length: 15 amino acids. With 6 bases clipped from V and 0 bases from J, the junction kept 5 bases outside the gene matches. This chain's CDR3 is CASSVQGFSGNTIYF. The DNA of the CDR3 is TGTGCCAGCAGCGTACAGGGGTTCTCTGGAAACACCATATATTTT.

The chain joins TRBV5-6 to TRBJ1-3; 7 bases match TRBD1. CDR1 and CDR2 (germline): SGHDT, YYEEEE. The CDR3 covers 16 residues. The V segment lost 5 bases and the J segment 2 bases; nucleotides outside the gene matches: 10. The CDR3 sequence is CASRPGDRSAGNTIYF. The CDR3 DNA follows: TGTGCCAGCAGACCTGGGGACAGATCTGCTGGAAACACCATATATTTT.

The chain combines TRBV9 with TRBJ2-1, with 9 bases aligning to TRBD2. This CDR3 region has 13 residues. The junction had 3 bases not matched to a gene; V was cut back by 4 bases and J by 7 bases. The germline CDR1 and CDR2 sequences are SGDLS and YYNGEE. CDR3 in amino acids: CASSPSGENEQFF. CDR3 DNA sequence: TGTGCCAGCAGCCCTAGCGGGGAAAATGAGCAGTTCTTC.

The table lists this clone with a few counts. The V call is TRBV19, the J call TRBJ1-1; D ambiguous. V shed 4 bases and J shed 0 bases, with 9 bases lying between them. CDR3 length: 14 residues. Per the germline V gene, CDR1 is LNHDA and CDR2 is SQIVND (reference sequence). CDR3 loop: CASSTLGVNTEAFF. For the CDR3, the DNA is TGTGCCAGTAGTACCCTTGGGGTGAACACTGAAGCTTTCTTT.

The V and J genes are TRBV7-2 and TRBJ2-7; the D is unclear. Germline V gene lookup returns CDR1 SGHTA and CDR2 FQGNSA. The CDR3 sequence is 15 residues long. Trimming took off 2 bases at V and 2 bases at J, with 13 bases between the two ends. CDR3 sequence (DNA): TGTGCCAGCAGCTTATTAGGGCAGATAGCCTACGAGCAGTACTTC. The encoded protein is CASSLLGQIAYEQYF.

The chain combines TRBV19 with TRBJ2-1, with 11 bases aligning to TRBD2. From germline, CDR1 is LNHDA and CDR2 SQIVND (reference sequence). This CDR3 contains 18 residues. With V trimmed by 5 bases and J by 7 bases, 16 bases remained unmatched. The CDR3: CASSLSGLAGGSWNEQFF. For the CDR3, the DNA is TGTGCCAGTAGTTTAAGCGGGCTAGCGGGGGGATCATGGAATGAGCAGTTCTTC.

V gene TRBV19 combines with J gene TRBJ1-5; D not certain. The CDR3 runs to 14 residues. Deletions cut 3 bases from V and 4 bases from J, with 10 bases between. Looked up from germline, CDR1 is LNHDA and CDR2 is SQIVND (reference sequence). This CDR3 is CASSIPASNQPQHF. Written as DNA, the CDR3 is TGTGCCAGTAGTATCCCGGCCAGTAATCAGCCCCAGCATTTT.

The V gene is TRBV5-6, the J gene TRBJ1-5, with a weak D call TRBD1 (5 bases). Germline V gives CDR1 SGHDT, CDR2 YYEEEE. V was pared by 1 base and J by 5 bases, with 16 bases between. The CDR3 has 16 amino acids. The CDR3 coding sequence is TGTGCCAGCAGCTTGTCGGGGGGTGGAGGGTATCAGCCCCAGCATTTT. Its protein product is CASSLSGGGGYQPQHF.

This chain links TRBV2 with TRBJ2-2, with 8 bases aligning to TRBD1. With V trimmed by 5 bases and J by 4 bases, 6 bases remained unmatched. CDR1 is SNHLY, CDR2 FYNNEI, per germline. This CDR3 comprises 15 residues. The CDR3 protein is CASSPTGVVTGELFF. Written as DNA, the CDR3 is TGTGCCAGCAGTCCGACAGGGGTGGTCACCGGGGAGCTGTTTTTT. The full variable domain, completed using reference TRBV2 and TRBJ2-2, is EPEVTQTPSHQVTQMGQEVILRCVPISNHLYFYWYRQILGQKVEFLVSFYNNEISEKSEIFDDQFSVERPDGSNFTLKIRSTKLEDSAMYFCASSPTGVVTGELFFGEGSRLTVL.

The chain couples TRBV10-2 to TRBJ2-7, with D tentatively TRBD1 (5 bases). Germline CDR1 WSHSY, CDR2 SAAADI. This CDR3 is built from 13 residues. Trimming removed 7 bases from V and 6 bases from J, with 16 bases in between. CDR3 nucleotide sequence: TGCGCCAGCACCTCCTCCAGGGTGGGCGAGCAGTACTTC. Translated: CASTSSRVGEQYF.

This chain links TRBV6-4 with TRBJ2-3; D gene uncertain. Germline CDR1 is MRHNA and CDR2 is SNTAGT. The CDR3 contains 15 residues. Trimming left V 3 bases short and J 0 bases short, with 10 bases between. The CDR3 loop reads CASSEGQASTDTQYF. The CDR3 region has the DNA TGTGCCAGCAGTGAAGGGCAGGCAAGCACAGATACGCAGTATTTT.